This T cell receptor beta chain is from a study of tumor-infiltrating lymphocytes in primary liver carcinoma. This CDR3 comprises 14 residues. Germline lookup yields CDR1 MNHNS and CDR2 SASEGT. Trimming at V came to 4 bases and at J to 3 bases, leaving 2 bases not matched to a gene. With respect to this clonotype: Being one base from a much bigger clone, this may be a read error.

Priming with a constant-region primer yielded TCR beta cDNA from about 480 ng total RNA. What produced the TCR beta libraries was three nested multiplex PCR rounds using slightly modified ARM-PCR. The opening two PCR rounds, around 10 cycles each, paired TRBV1-TRBV30 forward primers with a C-beta reverse primer. TCRdb called the multiplex PCR reads again in MiXCR, with one record for every CDR3 protein. The sample holds about 130,000 distinct CDR3 sequences, around 60% seen once. It was from approximately 22-30 mg of unsorted bulk tissue that RNA and DNA were co-extracted. The material sequenced was liver tumor tissue from sampling region 3. Subset defined: tumor region T3, left-lateral pole. The source is a woman aged 55-69 years with primary liver carcinoma and hepatitis B virus infection. The chain recombines TRBV6-1 with TRBJ2-7; TRBD2 matches at 11 bases. The CDR3 region has the DNA TGTGCCAGCAGTGTGGGGACTAGCGGCTACGAGCAGTACTTC. It yields the protein CASSVGTSGYEQYF.